The clone carrying this T cell receptor beta chain was counted many times. The CDR3 is 14 residues long. Germline V lookup: CDR1 SGDLS, CDR2 YYNGEE. Trimming removed 0 bases from V and 2 bases from J, with 8 bases in between. Each cDNA got a UMI-containing oligo ligated at its 3' end. An equimolar mix of RC1.1 and RC1.2 primed the beta chain across TRBC1 and TRBC2. MiXCR was run by TCRdb on the UMI-ligation and nested PCR reads, yielding one entry per CDR3 protein. The sample shows about 33,000 distinct CDR3 sequences, under 13% of them seen only once. The data were taken from a study of quantifying T cell responses using KT2 cells. Study at large: TCR alpha and beta constant-region primers primed reverse transcription of RNA.

Sequenced: PBMCs spiked with cells of the T cell clone KT2. The chain recombines TRBV9 with TRBJ2-5; D uncertain. The clonotype comes from a human donor. For the CDR3, the DNA is TGTGCCAGCAGCGTAGGGGCCATTCAAGAGACCCAGTACTTC. Its protein product is CASSVGAIQETQYF.